The entry below gives a single T cell receptor beta chain sequence along with its context. Its antigen is still unknown. The CDR3 is 15 residues long. Trimming removed 8 bases from V and 8 bases from J; junction bases left unmatched: 17. Germline assignment: CDR1 SNHLY and CDR2 FYNNEI. The data were obtained in a study of molecular identifiers for immune sequencing clone quantification. Study-wide points: Sizes of highly expanded clones could be underestimated through identical TCRs sharing a barcode.

TCRdb recomputed calls from the PCR reads with MiXCR, one row per CDR3 protein. There are about 510,000 distinct CDR3 sequences in the sample; 20% to 25% occur only once, and around 0.84% lies in the top ten. The chain couples TRBV2 to TRBJ1-2; 7 bases agree with TRBD1. The clonotype comes from a human donor in good health. Some libraries in this study had Jurkat cell RNA spiked in. Sequenced: naive CD8+ T cells from blood, with Jurkat cell RNA spiked in. Subset of the sample: FACS-sorted CD8+CD4-CCR7+CD45RA+ naive T cells. CDR3 protein: CASLPQVQGRKGYTF. As DNA, the CDR3 is TGTGCCAGCTTACCCCAGGTACAGGGGCGGAAAGGCTACACCTTC.